What follows describes a single TCR beta chain. This clonotype was picked up a small number of times. Its antigen specificity is not known. No base quality values were provided; no much bigger clone lies one nucleotide off. The data originate from a study of response to subunit inactivated influenza vaccine (dated by TCRdb to 2017 to 2018). About the investigation overall: Deep quantitative T cell receptor repertoire profiling was used in the study to track responses to a trivalent subunit inactivated influenza vaccine. General study outcomes and caveats: The authors proposed that each seasonal influenza vaccination may bring in only a limited number of new T cells.

Library prep was done by RT-PCR. The instrument was an Illumina HiSeq 2500. TCRdb cleaned the public reads at Q25 with fastp, built clones with MiXCR and kept in-frame beta chains. Each entry is one CDR3 protein sequence, shown with its most common DNA and genes. Here the sample has over 650,000 distinct CDR3 sequences; around 18% occur a single time. 11% of the sample is held by the ten biggest clonotypes. From the cysteine through the phenylalanine, the CDR3 covers 16 amino acids. Of all the DNA, just the CDR3 is kept, 48 bases in frame from base 1. Relative to germline, V is missing 6 bases and J is missing 0 bases, with 8 bases of the junction outside any gene match.

The rearrangement joined TRBV12-3 or TRBV12-4 to TRBJ2-1, with 7 bases matching TRBD2. The clonotype was recovered from a man between 50 and 59 years old who received an inactivated influenza vaccine. Donor details come from another sample of the same person, matched by shared clones. The starting material was PBMCs from blood, obtained around 5 days after vaccination. The sequence in DNA is TGTGCCAGCAGCCGGCTCCTAGCGGCCTCCTACAATGAGCAGTTCTTC. It specifies CASSRLLAASYNEQFF.